This passage covers 16 T cell receptor beta chains from one sample sequenced in a study of blood T cell repertoires in COVID-19. Method: immunoSEQ multiplex PCR; TCRdb's copy keeps in-frame clones and lacks some. The repertoire consists of some 240,000 clones, with 80% to 90% occurring once and the leading ten covering about 4%. Sequencing was performed on PBMCs or T cells enriched from blood (not recorded which). The receptors come from a young man with acute COVID-19.

The count of this clone is one. DNA for the CDR3: TGCGCCAGCCGGGACAGGGGACAGCCCCAGCATTTT. As protein: CASRDRGQPQHF. The gene calls are TRBV23-1 and TRBJ1-5; 10 nucleotides align to TRBD1. TRBV23-1 is placed among ORFs of uncertain function. The CDR3 spans 12 residues. V trimming: 8 bases; J trimming: 7 bases; junction bases outside the gene matches: 2.

The chain recombines TRBV4-1 with TRBJ2-1; D gene ambiguous. The CDR3 is made up of 12 amino acids. The germline gives CDR1 MGHRA, CDR2 YSYEKL. The V end lost 1 base, the J end lost 9 bases, and 7 bases lay between the germline ends. CDR3 amino acids: CASSQGNGEQFF. The CDR3 DNA follows: TGCGCCAGCAGCCAAGGTAACGGTGAGCAGTTCTTC.

The chain carries TRBV28 and TRBJ1-4, with 8 bases lining up with TRBD1. V lost 3 bases to trimming and J lost 5 bases; unmatched junction nucleotides: 5. The CDR3 covers 15 residues. Germline V gene data show CDR1 as MDHEN and CDR2 as SYDVKM. The CDR3 is CASSFPGGGNEKLFF. For the CDR3, the DNA is TGTGCCAGCAGTTTTCCAGGGGGCGGCAATGAAAAACTGTTTTTT.

The rearrangement joins TRBV7-2 to TRBJ1-6; possible D gene TRBD1, 5 bases. Looked up from germline, CDR1 is SGHTA and CDR2 is FQGNSA. The CDR3 loop spans 17 amino acids. With 1 base removed from V and 5 bases from J, the gap between germline ends came to 15 bases. The CDR3 loop is CASSLGGGPWDNSPLHF. Here the CDR3 DNA reads TGTGCCAGCAGCTTAGGGGGGGGTCCCTGGGATAATTCACCCCTCCACTTT.

The V gene is TRBV10-3, the J gene TRBJ1-3; 7 nucleotides line up with TRBD1. V trimming: 2 bases; J trimming: 2 bases; junction bases outside the gene matches: 0. The V gene's germline CDR1 is ENHRY and CDR2 SYGVKD. This CDR3 spans 14 amino acids. In nucleotides, the CDR3 is TGTGCCATCAGTGAGCAGGGGGCTGGAAACACCATATATTTT. Amino acid sequence: CAISEQGAGNTIYF.

This chain links TRBV11-1 with TRBJ2-5; 9 bases match TRBD1. The germline V gene has CDR1 SGHAT and CDR2 FQDESV (reference sequence). V lost 2 bases and J lost 1; bases outside the gene matches: 5. This CDR3 is 16 amino acids long. CDR3 amino acids: CASSLPGQGLQETQYF. The CDR3 bases are TGTGCCAGCAGCTTACCGGGACAGGGTCTCCAAGAGACCCAGTACTTC.

This clone was detected once. This rearrangement joins TRBV19 to TRBJ1-5; 8 nucleotides match TRBD1. The length of the CDR3 is 17 residues. Germline loops: CDR1 LNHDA, CDR2 SQIVND (reference sequence). V was pared by 7 bases and J by 4 bases, with 15 bases of the junction left unmatched. The CDR3 region is CASTRGQGAFGNQPQHF. The CDR3 bases are TGTGCCAGTACTAGAGGGCAGGGGGCCTTTGGGAATCAGCCCCAGCATTTT.

V is TRBV7-8 and J is TRBJ1-2, with 10 nucleotides matching TRBD1. CDR1 and CDR2 (germline): SGHVS, FQNEAQ. The CDR3 is 14 amino acids. V was pared by 3 bases and J by 4 bases, with 2 bases of the junction left unmatched. Here the CDR3 DNA reads TGTGCCAGCAGCTTGGACAGGGGGAGCTATGGCTACACCTTC. Its translation: CASSLDRGSYGYTF.

This sequence joins TRBV9 and TRBJ2-1, with 7 bases that match TRBD2. The germline V gene has CDR1 SGDLS and CDR2 YYNGEE. CDR3 length equals 16 residues. V lost 0 bases, J lost 5 bases, and 8 bases stayed unmatched. CDR3 in DNA: TGTGCCAGCAGCGTAGGGGCGGGAGTGGGGGACAATGAGCAGTTCTTC. As protein: CASSVGAGVGDNEQFF.

This chain uses TRBV27 with TRBJ2-1; a possible D gene is TRBD2 (5 bases). Germline CDR1 reads MNHEY; CDR2 reads SMNVEV (reference sequence). Trimming left V 3 bases short and J 10 bases short, with 13 bases between. This CDR3 spans 13 amino acids. CDR3 protein: CASSLTRAREQFF. The CDR3 bases are TGTGCCAGCAGTTTGACGAGGGCTAGGGAGCAGTTCTTC.

This clone has only a few counts. Other DNA sequences in the sample encode the same CDR3. The chain is built from TRBV5-8 and TRBJ1-1, with D maybe TRBD1 (6 bases). The CDR3 is made up of 14 amino acids. Germline assignment: CDR1 SGHTS and CDR2 YDEGEE. V gave up 0 bases and J gave up 1 base, with 7 bases separating them. CDR3 loop: CASSLGGPNTEAFF. The CDR3 DNA is TGTGCCAGCAGCTTGGGGGGGCCGAACACTGAAGCTTTCTTT.

This rearrangement joins TRBV5-1 to TRBJ1-6; 7 bases agree with TRBD1. Looked up from germline, CDR1 is SGHRS and CDR2 is YFSETQ. V lost 5 bases, J lost 7 bases, and 6 bases stayed unmatched. The CDR3 extends over 14 amino acids. CDR3 sequence (DNA): TGCGCCAGCAGTCAAACAGGGGTCAATTCACCCCTCCACTTT. It encodes CASSQTGVNSPLHF.

The V gene is TRBV9, the J gene TRBJ1-6; 8 positions match TRBD1. The junction had 9 bases not matched to a gene; V was cut back by 3 bases and J by 7 bases. Looked up from germline, CDR1 is SGDLS and CDR2 is YYNGEE. The CDR3 is 16 amino acids. The chain's CDR3 is CASSATGAVSNSPLHF. For the CDR3, the DNA is TGTGCCAGCAGCGCGACAGGGGCCGTTTCGAATTCACCCCTCCACTTT.

This clone has just one count. CDR3 in amino acids: CASSRTQGPNEKLFF. CDR3 bases: TGTGCCAGCAGTCGCACACAGGGACCAAATGAAAAACTGTTTTTT. The rearrangement links TRBV6-5 to TRBJ1-4; D is perhaps TRBD1 (6 bases). The CDR3 runs to 15 residues. Looked up from germline, CDR1 is MNHEY and CDR2 is SVGAGI. V was cut by 5 bases and J by 5 bases, with 15 bases left in between.

The genes are TRBV28 and TRBJ1-3; D ambiguous. Looked up from germline, CDR1 is MDHEN and CDR2 is SYDVKM. V was pared by 8 bases and J by 11 bases, with 10 bases between. CDR3 length: 10 amino acids. CDR3 DNA: TGTGCCAGCTCCGGGAACGCCATATATTTT. Protein sequence: CASSGNAIYF.

The count of this clone is one. The chain joins TRBV19 to TRBJ1-5; D not resolved. Deletions cut 6 bases from V and 4 bases from J, with 7 bases between. The CDR3 is 12 amino acids. Germline CDR1 LNHDA, CDR2 SQIVND (reference sequence). CDR3 sequence (DNA): TGTGCCAGTAGCGTCGCGAATCAGCCCCAGCATTTT. Translated: CASSVANQPQHF.